Shown below are 26 T cell receptor beta chains from a single sample sequenced in a study of T-cell memory formation after mild COVID-19. TCRdb reprocessed the 5' RACE reads via MiXCR and lists one record per CDR3 protein. The sample has approximately 410,000 distinct CDR3 sequences, 20% to 25% seen once. Material for sequencing was PBMCs or a T cell subset sorted from them (not recorded which). These receptors came from an adult woman who had mild COVID-19 (a few samples of this study predate the infection). Cell type and time point are not known.

This chain links TRBV14 with TRBJ1-1; D not resolved. The CDR3 is made up of 18 amino acids. V was shortened by 1 base and J by 6 bases, with 24 bases between the two germline ends. Germline V lookup: CDR1 SGHDN, CDR2 FVKESK. CDR3 nucleotides: TGTGCCAGCAGCCAAGTCAGCCGGACCCATGGAGAAAGCGCTGAAGCTTTCTTT. Translated, it gives CASSQVSRTHGESAEAFF.

This CDR3 reads CASSPSAGSYEQYF. CDR3 nucleotide sequence: TGTGCCAGCAGTCCTTCGGCGGGATCCTACGAGCAGTACTTC. This chain joins TRBV12-3 or TRBV12-4 and TRBJ2-7, with a possible D match to TRBD2 (6 bases). With 5 bases removed from V and 1 base from J, the gap between germline ends came to 12 bases. CDR3 length: 14 residues.

V usage is TRBV7-9 and J usage is TRBJ2-5; D is unclear. Trimming left V 0 bases short and J 5 bases short, with 13 bases between. CDR1 is SEHNR, CDR2 FQNEAQ, per germline (reference sequence). CDR3 size: 15 residues. Written as DNA, the CDR3 is TGTGCCAGCAGCTTAGCGCGGACCGCCAATGAGACCCAGTACTTC. Protein: CASSLARTANETQYF.

This clonotype has just a few counts. V and J are TRBV4-1 and TRBJ2-5, with TRBD2 matching over 9 bases. Germline CDR1 and CDR2: MGHRA and YSYEKL. The CDR3 totals 15 residues. With V trimmed by 8 bases and J by 4 bases, 11 bases remained unmatched. CDR3 coding DNA: TGCGCCAGCCGCGCGGGGGGGGCGTCGGGAGAGACCCAGTACTTC. Translating it yields CASRAGGASGETQYF.

This clonotype was counted only a few times. The V call is TRBV24-1, the J call TRBJ2-7; D not certain. Per the germline V gene, CDR1 is KGHDR and CDR2 is SFDVKD. The CDR3 runs 12 residues. V lost 9 bases and J lost 3, with 11 bases in between. The CDR3 bases are TGTGCCACCGGTGTCTGTTACTACGAGCAGTACTTC. Protein: CATGVCYYEQYF.

This clonotype was counted between two and nine times. DNA for the CDR3: TGTGCCAGCAGCCCAGTGGACAGGGATAATTCACCCCTCCACTTT. It encodes CASSPVDRDNSPLHF. This sequence joins TRBV28 and TRBJ1-6, with 8 bases lining up with TRBD1. The CDR3 sequence is 15 residues long. The germline V gene has CDR1 MDHEN and CDR2 SYDVKM. The J segment lost 5 bases and the V segment lost 6 bases, leaving 6 bases of the junction unmatched. The full variable domain, its missing parts supplied by reference TRBV28 and TRBJ1-6, is DVKVTQSSRYLVKRTGEKVFLECVQDMDHENMFWYRQDPGLGLRLIYFSYDVKMKEKGDIPEGYSVSREKKERFSLILESASTNQTSMYLCASSPVDRDNSPLHFGNGTRLTVT.

A single count supports this clonotype. The rearrangement joins TRBV20-1 to TRBJ1-3, with D unclear. With 1 base removed from V and 0 bases from J, the gap between germline ends came to 7 bases. This CDR3 has 14 residues. In germline, CDR1 is DFQATT, CDR2 SNEGSKA (reference sequence). The CDR3 sequence is CSARVLNSGNTIYF. CDR3 bases: TGCAGTGCTAGAGTGTTGAACTCTGGAAACACCATATATTTT.

V gene TRBV29-1 combines with J gene TRBJ2-3, with 8 bases aligning to TRBD2. Germline V gives CDR1 SQVTM, CDR2 ANQGSEA. After removal of 3 bases from V and 3 bases from J, the junction contained 8 bases not matched to a gene. This CDR3 has 15 amino acids. The CDR3 sequence: CSVDKAGAGTDTQYF. The CDR3, as DNA: TGCAGCGTTGATAAAGCGGGGGCCGGGACAGATACGCAGTATTTT.

This clonotype was recorded a few times. The gene calls are TRBV7-9 and TRBJ1-1; TRBD1 matches at 7 bases. V gave up 2 bases and J gave up 0 bases; unmatched junction bases: 12. The CDR3 contains 18 residues. The germline CDR1 and CDR2 sequences are SEHNR and FQNEAQ (reference sequence). CDR3: CASSLPSQGDILNTEAFF. The CDR3, as DNA: TGTGCCAGCAGCTTACCATCTCAGGGGGACATCTTGAACACTGAAGCTTTCTTT. The full variable domain, in which reference TRBV7-9 and TRBJ1-1 provide the parts outside the CDR3, is DTGVSQNPRHKITKRGQNVTFRCDPISEHNRLYWYRQTLGQGPEFLTYFQNEAQLEKSRLLSDRFSAERPKGSFSTLEIQRTEQGDSAMYLCASSLPSQGDILNTEAFFGQGTRLTVV.

V is TRBV6-1 and J is TRBJ1-6; TRBD1 is a possible D gene (5 bases). The CDR3 has 14 residues. Trimming took off 6 bases at V and 10 bases at J, with 16 bases between the two ends. Germline assignment: CDR1 MNHNS and CDR2 SASEGT. The CDR3 is CASSVDSWGSPLHF. The DNA for the CDR3 is TGTGCCAGCAGCGTGGACTCCTGGGGGTCACCCCTCCACTTT.

This clonotype has just one count. The V and J genes are TRBV20-1 and TRBJ1-2; no firm D call. The V gene's germline CDR1 is DFQATT and CDR2 SNEGSKA (reference sequence). The CDR3 spans 13 residues. The V end lost 3 bases, the J end lost 8 bases, and 16 bases lay between the germline ends. CDR3 DNA sequence: TGCAGTGCTAGTAGTAAGGGATCGCGCGGCTACACCTTC. It is translated as CSASSKGSRGYTF.

In this sample, this clonotype turned up a few times. The chain uses TRBV7-9 and TRBJ2-1; D is ambiguous. This CDR3 has 16 residues. The germline V gene encodes CDR1 SEHNR and CDR2 FQNEAQ (reference sequence). V lost 5 bases and J 8 bases, leaving 22 bases between the germline ends. Here the CDR3 DNA reads TGTGCCAGCAGCCCCCCCATTTCCTCTTTTGTACATGAGCAGTTCTTC. It is translated as CASSPPISSFVHEQFF.

This clonotype was detected a few times. This chain connects TRBV5-4 to TRBJ2-1; 9 bases map to TRBD2. J was trimmed by 7 bases and V by 1 base; bases with no gene match: 3. Germline V gene data show CDR1 as SGHNT and CDR2 as YYREEE (reference sequence). The CDR3 sequence is 14 residues long. CDR3 nucleotides: TGTGCCAGCAGCTTGCCTAGCGGGGAGAATGAGCAGTTCTTC. It translates to CASSLPSGENEQFF.

The sample holds many counts of this clonotype. V gene TRBV20-1 combines with J gene TRBJ1-1; no clear D gene. The ends were cut back, 3 bases at V and 12 bases at J, with 20 bases in the middle. CDR1 is DFQATT and CDR2 is SNEGSKA in the germline V gene (reference sequence). This CDR3 contains 13 residues. The CDR3 sequence is CSASSPGREATFF. As DNA, the CDR3 is TGCAGTGCTAGTAGTCCCGGGCGGGAGGCAACTTTCTTT.

The gene calls are TRBV7-6 and TRBJ2-7; 7 bases match TRBD1. The CDR3 covers 12 residues. CDR1 is SGHVS, CDR2 FNYEAQ, per germline. Unmatched junction bases numbered 3, after V lost 5 bases and J lost 5 bases. The CDR3 DNA reads TGTGCCAGCAGCCCGACAGGGCACGAGCAGTACTTC. It encodes CASSPTGHEQYF.

DNA for the CDR3: TGCAGCGTTGAGGGAGGGGAGGACGGTCTCTGGATGAACACTGAAGCTTTCTTT. It translates to CSVEGGEDGLWMNTEAFF. The V call is TRBV29-1, the J call TRBJ1-1, with a possible D match to TRBD1 (5 bases). Germline V gives CDR1 SQVTM, CDR2 ANQGSEA. The CDR3 runs 18 residues. Trimming stripped 3 bases from V and 0 bases from J, with 23 bases between.

V is TRBV15 and J is TRBJ2-2; possible D gene TRBD2, 5 bases. Trimming took 7 bases from V and 5 from J, leaving 17 bases between them. The CDR3 spans 15 residues. From germline, CDR1 is LNHNV and CDR2 YYDKDF (reference sequence). For the CDR3, the DNA is TGTGCCACCAAGTTCTCCATTGAGGGTACCGGGGAGCTGTTTTTT. Protein sequence: CATKFSIEGTGELFF.

This chain connects TRBV5-1 to TRBJ1-1; maybe TRBD1 (5 bases). Germline CDR1 and CDR2: SGHRS and YFSETQ. This CDR3 has 14 amino acids. The V end lost 6 bases, the J end lost 2 bases, and 14 bases lay between the germline ends. The CDR3 DNA reads TGCGCCAGCACCCCTCGGGGCGTAAACACTGAAGCTTTCTTT. Translating gives CASTPRGVNTEAFF. The variable domain in full, completed from reference TRBV5-1 and TRBJ1-1, reads KAGVTQTPRYLIKTRGQQVTLSCSPISGHRSVSWYQQTPGQGLQFLFEYFSETQRNKGNFPGRFSGRQFSNSRSEMNVSTLELGDSALYLCASTPRGVNTEAFFGQGTRLTVV.

The V call is TRBV7-9, the J call TRBJ2-3; 11 nucleotides align to TRBD1. Per the germline V gene, CDR1 is SEHNR and CDR2 is FQNEAQ (reference sequence). The CDR3 length is 17 residues. The V gene end was trimmed by 5 bases and the J gene end by 4 bases; junction bases not matched to a gene: 11. CDR3 nucleotides: TGTGCCAGCAGCCCGACGGACAGGGGGCGCAGTTCAGATACGCAGTATTTT. Its translation is CASSPTDRGRSSDTQYF.

Many counts were recorded for this clonotype. The chain recombines TRBV12-3 or TRBV12-4 with TRBJ2-3; TRBD1 agrees at 7 bases. With V trimmed by 6 bases and J by 3 bases, 6 bases remained unmatched. CDR3 length equals 14 residues. Written as DNA, the CDR3 is TGTGCCAGCAGCTACCGACAGGGTACAGATACGCAGTATTTT. Translation gives CASSYRQGTDTQYF.

This clonotype has only a few counts. The rearrangement links TRBV7-7 to TRBJ2-7; 7 bases map to TRBD2. The CDR3 loop spans 15 amino acids. Per germline, CDR1 SSHAT and CDR2 FNYEAQ (reference sequence). V dropped 2 bases and J dropped 2; count of bases not matched to a gene: 6. For the CDR3, the DNA is TGTGCCAGCAGCTTATCCCCAAGCGGGACCTACGAGCAGTACTTC. Translation gives CASSLSPSGTYEQYF.

The sample holds a few counts of this clonotype. The gene calls are TRBV19 and TRBJ2-5, with D possibly called TRBD1 or TRBD2 (5 bases each). V was pared by 5 bases and J by 4 bases, with 20 bases between. Germline V gene lookup returns CDR1 LNHDA and CDR2 SQIVND (reference sequence). CDR3 length: 16 amino acids. CDR3 region: CASSSGDALQGETQYF. The CDR3 DNA is TGTGCCAGTAGTTCCGGGGACGCCCTTCAGGGAGAGACCCAGTACTTC.

There are a few counts of this clonotype. The chain uses TRBV7-6 and TRBJ2-3; D may be TRBD1 or TRBD2 (5 bases each). This CDR3 has 15 residues. Germline-derived CDR1 and CDR2 are SGHVS and FNYEAQ. V gave up 0 bases and J gave up 4 bases, with 11 bases separating them. CDR3 amino acids: CASSLASWGSDTQYF. In DNA form, the CDR3 reads TGTGCCAGCAGCTTAGCGAGCTGGGGGTCAGATACGCAGTATTTT.

The chain uses TRBV11-3 and TRBJ1-2, with a possible D match to TRBD1 (5 bases). Germline CDR1 reads SGHNT; CDR2 reads YENEEA. Trimming took off 5 bases at V and 0 bases at J, with 16 bases between the two ends. This CDR3 contains 16 residues. DNA for the CDR3: TGTGCCAGCAGCCAAACAGGACGGCCCCCTAACTATGGCTACACCTTC. Translating it yields CASSQTGRPPNYGYTF. The full variable domain, its missing parts supplied by reference TRBV11-3 and TRBJ1-2, is EAGVVQSPRYKIIEKKQPVAFWCNPISGHNTLYWYLQNLGQGPELLIRYENEEAVDDSQLPKDRFSAERLKGVDSTLKIQPAELGDSAVYLCASSQTGRPPNYGYTFGSGTRLTVV.

This clonotype was observed at least ten times. The rearrangement joins TRBV7-9 to TRBJ2-5; D gene unclear. Germline V lookup: CDR1 SEHNR, CDR2 FQNEAQ (reference sequence). The length of the CDR3 is 12 residues. V was cut by 2 bases and J by 3 bases, with 4 bases left in between. DNA of the CDR3: TGTGCCAGCAGCTTAATCGAAGAGACCCAGTACTTC. As protein: CASSLIEETQYF.

In this sample, this clonotype turned up a few times. DNA for the CDR3: TGCGCCAGCAGCTCTGGACAGGGTATTGATGAGCAGTTCTTC. Translating it yields CASSSGQGIDEQFF. V and J are TRBV5-1 and TRBJ2-1; 8 bases are a match to TRBD1. The CDR3 contains 14 residues. The V and J ends lost 3 bases and 8 bases, in that order; junction bases with no gene match: 7. Germline assignment: CDR1 SGHRS and CDR2 YFSETQ.